This T cell receptor beta chain was captured by sequencing in a study of early T cells in non-severe SARS-CoV-2 infection. Background on the study: RNA in bulk from unsorted whole blood was sequenced, and chains were unpaired. Study observations and caveats: Anti-spike CD8 specificities were favored by VDJdb matching, whose results missed private and CD4 specificities.

Losses at the gene ends were 4 bases for V and 2 bases for J; bases not matched to a gene: 6. Germline values: CDR1 SGHNT, CDR2 YENEEA. The CDR3 length is 15 residues. This clonotype was counted ten times or more. Its target is not known. Unique molecular identifiers tagged individual cDNA molecules. TCRdb processed the 5' RACE reads anew with MiXCR; each CDR3 protein has one entry. The data hold some 76,000 distinct CDR3 sequences, with approximately 15% observed a single time. The receptor comes from an adult who was a healthcare worker with PCR-confirmed SARS-CoV-2 infection or an uninfected control (not recorded which). The chain links TRBV11-3 to TRBJ2-5, with TRBD2 matching 8 bases. The material sequenced was whole blood. CDR3 nucleotide sequence: TGTGCCAGCAGCTCCTTCCGGGGGGGTCAAGAGACCCAGTACTTC. It specifies CASSSFRGGQETQYF.